The entry that follows covers one TCR beta chain sequence. The V segment lost 6 bases and the J segment 4 bases; nucleotides outside the gene matches: 7. CDR1 SNHLY and CDR2 FYNNEI come from the germline V gene. CDR3 length: 14 amino acids. This entry belongs to a study of cytomegalovirus exposure and HLA in healthy donors. Vbeta (60) and Jbeta (13) primers were used in the PCR. The data were produced by immunoSEQ multiplex PCR, yet TCRdb's version contains in-frame clones alone and is incomplete. The sample lists about 120,000 clones, 70% to 85% occurring once. The specimen was PBMCs. The chain employs TRBV2 and TRBJ1-2, with 8 positions matching TRBD1. This clonotype was obtained from a man younger than 30 in good health and CMV-seronegative. CDR3 protein: CASRAGGEFYGYTF. CDR3 in DNA: TGTGCCAGCAGGGCAGGGGGCGAATTCTATGGCTACACCTTC.